This T cell receptor (beta chain) emerged from a study of immune evolution from preneoplasia to lung adenocarcinoma. Assay: immunoSEQ multiplex PCR; the TCRdb copy retains only in-frame clones and omits some. This table has about 4,000 clones, roughly 82% appearing once. Germline V gene lookup returns CDR1 SGHRS and CDR2 YFSETQ. Trimming cost V 4 bases and J 6 bases; bases outside gene matches: 8. This CDR3 has 14 amino acids. Sequenced: FFPE adjacent normal lung tissue. The rearrangement uses TRBV5-1 and TRBJ2-5; 8 nucleotides agree with TRBD2. This receptor was identified in a person aged 55-79 years with lung adenocarcinoma. The CDR3 here is CASSHGRVGKTQYF. For the CDR3, the DNA is TGCGCCAGCAGCCACGGGAGGGTTGGCAAGACCCAGTACTTC.